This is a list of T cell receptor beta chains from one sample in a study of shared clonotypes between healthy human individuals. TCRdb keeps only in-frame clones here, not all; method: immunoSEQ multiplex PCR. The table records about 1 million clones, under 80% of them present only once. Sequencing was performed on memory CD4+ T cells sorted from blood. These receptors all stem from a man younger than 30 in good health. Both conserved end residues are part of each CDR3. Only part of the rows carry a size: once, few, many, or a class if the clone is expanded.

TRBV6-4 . CASSAGQGSYGYTF
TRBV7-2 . CASSLVPGTSYEQYF
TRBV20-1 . CSARGDSPLHF
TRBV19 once CASSDRGRGEKLFF
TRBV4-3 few CASSQELGLAGSELF
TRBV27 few CASSDRSGGIYEQYF
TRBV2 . CASNEPGQGETQYF
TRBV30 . CAWSRTGRQDRGGYTF
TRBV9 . CASSVGLAGYGYNEQFF
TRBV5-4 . CASSPGQALGDTQYF
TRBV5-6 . CASSMGDKNSPLHF
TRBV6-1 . CASGRLELNTGELFF
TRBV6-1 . CASRTSGGYEQYF
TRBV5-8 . CASSLVSNIQYF
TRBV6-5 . CASRLGGLAYNEQFF
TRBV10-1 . CASSRLAGGPEFF
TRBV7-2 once CASTGQGRNTIYF
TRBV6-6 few CASTEHRNTEAFF